This T cell receptor beta chain is drawn from a study of regulatory and conventional T cells in breast cancer (dated by TCRdb to between 2014 and 2017). Compared with the rest of its sample, this clonotype is medium-sized (0.01 to 0.1%). Its target antigen remains unknown. No base-level quality is on record; no much larger clone is a single base apart. The CDR3 holds 14 amino acids from the cysteine to the phenylalanine. Left in the record is the CDR3 DNA by itself, 42 bases read in frame from the first base. The germline V gene encodes CDR1 LGHNA and CDR2 YNFKEQ. The method behind the library was PCR. Sequencing instrument: Illumina MiSeq. TCRdb itself trimmed the public reads at Q25 with fastp, ran MiXCR and retained productive beta chains. Each CDR3 protein gets just one entry, which takes the most common genes and DNA from the rows behind it. In this sample the table shows approximately 9,500 distinct CDR3 sequences, approximately 30% of which occur a single time. The ten top clones hold approximately 5.6% of the sample.

The sequence derives from a male donor in good health. The rearranged segments are TRBV4-2 and TRBJ1-2; 7 of the junction bases match TRBD1. Sequencing was performed on conventional T cells from blood. The sequenced DNA is TGTGTCTTCAGCCAGGAGGGGGCGGACTATGGCTACACCTTC. It specifies CVFSQEGADYGYTF.